The 22 T cell receptor beta chains reported below all come from one sample, sequenced in a study of identical twins (dated by TCRdb to about 2016). The library was generated by 5' RACE. Sequenced using an Illumina HiSeq 2000. TCRdb ran its own pipeline on the public reads, namely fastp trimming at Q25 and MiXCR clone calling, and kept in-frame beta chains. Rows are unified per CDR3 protein, each entry keeping the most common DNA and genes. Across this sample there are 300,000 or so distinct CDR3 sequences, with roughly 10% seen only once. The ten largest account for 5.5% to 9% of the sample. These sequences were also reported in another study, on yellow fever vaccine responses in identical twins.

The source material was CD8+ T cells sorted from blood. These receptors originate from a woman aged 18 to 35 in good health.

This clonotype was observed a handful of times. This chain joins TRBV4-3 and TRBJ2-7; D uncertain. The CDR3 extends over 14 amino acids. The germline V gene has CDR1 LGHNA and CDR2 YSLEER. V lost 0 bases and J lost 4, with 10 bases in between. Here the CDR3 DNA reads TGCGCCAGCAGCCAAGATAAATCTGGGTACGAGCAGTACTTC. It is translated as CASSQDKSGYEQYF.

This clonotype has ten or more counts. V usage is TRBV7-9 and J usage is TRBJ2-7; 8 bases align to TRBD1. Germline CDR1 SEHNR, CDR2 FQNEAQ (reference sequence). The CDR3 has 16 residues. V shed 5 bases, J shed 2 bases, and the junction held 11 bases outside the gene matches. The CDR3 DNA sequence: TGTGCCAGCAGCCCCCGAGGACAGGGATCTACCTACGAGCAGTACTTC. Protein: CASSPRGQGSTYEQYF.

This clonotype has ten or more counts. The genes are TRBV6-4 and TRBJ2-6; TRBD1 is a possible D gene (5 bases). The CDR3 runs to 16 residues. The germline V and J ends were trimmed by 2 bases and 0 bases, with 8 bases remaining between them. Germline CDR1 and CDR2: MRHNA and SNTAGT. The CDR3 DNA is TGTGCCAGCAGTGACGGACACCTCTCTGGGGCCAACGTCCTGACTTTC. Translated: CASSDGHLSGANVLTF.

Only a few counts were recorded for this clonotype. This chain connects TRBV20-1 to TRBJ2-1; 9 bases align to TRBD1. The CDR3 spans 14 residues. J was trimmed by 5 bases and V by 2 bases; bases with no gene match: 4. CDR1 is DFQATT and CDR2 is SNEGSKA in the germline V gene (reference sequence). CDR3 protein: CSARLRTGDNEQFF. In nucleotides, the CDR3 is TGCAGTGCTAGATTGCGGACAGGGGACAATGAGCAGTTCTTC.

The chain joins TRBV7-2 to TRBJ1-1; D ambiguous. The germline gives CDR1 SGHTA, CDR2 FQGNSA. Trimming shortened V by 1 base and J by 4 bases, and 13 bases separated the two germline ends. The CDR3 is 15 residues long. The CDR3, as DNA: TGTGCCAGCAGCTTAGTTGATGGTAGGAGCACTGAAGCTTTCTTT. Its protein is CASSLVDGRSTEAFF.

This clonotype was counted ten times or more. The chain uses TRBV7-9 and TRBJ1-5; D is uncertain. V lost 2 bases, J lost 6 bases, and 11 bases lay in between. Germline loops: CDR1 SEHNR, CDR2 FQNEAQ (reference sequence). This CDR3 spans 14 amino acids. The CDR3 nucleotides are TGTGCCAGCAGCTTACCAGCCGAGGGTCAGCCCCAGCATTTT. Its protein product is CASSLPAEGQPQHF. Variable domain in full (rest from reference TRBV7-9 and TRBJ1-5): DTGVSQNPRHKITKRGQNVTFRCDPISEHNRLYWYRQTLGQGPEFLTYFQNEAQLEKSRLLSDRFSAERPKGSFSTLEIQRTEQGDSAMYLCASSLPAEGQPQHFGDGTRLSIL.

The chain recombines TRBV4-3 with TRBJ2-7; D not certain. This CDR3 has 16 residues. V was shortened by 0 bases and J by 0 bases, with 12 bases between the two germline ends. Per the germline V gene, CDR1 is LGHNA and CDR2 is YSLEER. CDR3 loop: CASSQDNWGVSYEQYF. In DNA form, the CDR3 reads TGCGCCAGCAGCCAAGATAATTGGGGTGTCTCCTACGAGCAGTACTTC.

There are many counts of this clonotype. J is TRBJ2-7 and V is TRBV9; unclear D gene. The CDR3 contains 14 residues. Germline V gives CDR1 SGDLS, CDR2 YYNGEE. The V and J ends lost 3 bases and 3 bases respectively, with 13 bases between them. This chain's CDR3 is CASSAGWFDYEQYF. The CDR3 DNA sequence: TGTGCCAGCAGCGCCGGGTGGTTCGACTACGAGCAGTACTTC. The whole variable domain, remainder taken from reference TRBV9 and TRBJ2-7, is DSGVTQTPKHLITATGQRVTLRCSPRSGDLSVYWYQQSLDQGLQFLIQYYNGEERAKGNILERFSAQQFPDLHSELNLSSLELGDSALYFCASSAGWFDYEQYFGPGTRLTVT.

As regards this clonotype: Since a much larger clone is just one base distant, this may be a read error. This chain joins TRBV11-2 and TRBJ2-1; perhaps TRBD2 as D (6 bases). The CDR3 sequence is 12 residues long. Germline values: CDR1 SGHAT, CDR2 FQNNGV. The CDR3 nucleotides are TGTGCCATCAGCCCGACGGGGGATGAGCAGTTCTTC. It is translated as CAISPTGDEQFF.

This clonotype was counted many times. V gene TRBV4-2 combines with J gene TRBJ2-1; D perhaps matches TRBD2 (5 bases). The CDR3 is 13 residues long. V shed 4 bases and J shed 4 bases, with 8 bases lying between them. Germline loops: CDR1 LGHNA, CDR2 YNFKEQ. This CDR3 reads CASSPERYNEQFF. Written as DNA, the CDR3 is TGTGCCAGCAGCCCAGAGCGGTACAATGAGCAGTTCTTC.

This clonotype occurred many times. V is TRBV12-3 or TRBV12-4 and J is TRBJ2-3; TRBD1 agrees at 8 bases. This CDR3 has 15 residues. Losses at the gene ends were 8 bases for V and 2 bases for J; bases not matched to a gene: 9. CDR3 protein: CASGSRTGPTDTQYF. For the CDR3, the DNA is TGTGCCAGCGGCTCCCGGACAGGGCCCACAGATACGCAGTATTTT.

This clonotype has a count of ten or more. V gene TRBV7-9 combines with J gene TRBJ2-1; D is unclear. Germline V gives CDR1 SEHNR, CDR2 FQNEAQ (reference sequence). The CDR3 extends over 14 amino acids. Between the trimmed V and J ends, which lost 2 bases and 5 bases, there was a span of 10 bases. CDR3 region: CASSLPSVHNEQFF. CDR3 DNA: TGTGCCAGCAGCTTACCCTCCGTGCACAATGAGCAGTTCTTC.

This clonotype was seen many times. V gene TRBV6-4 combines with J gene TRBJ2-1, with 7 bases fitting TRBD2. CDR1 MRHNA and CDR2 SNTAGT come from the germline V gene. V dropped 4 bases and J dropped 5; count of bases not matched to a gene: 2. CDR3 length: 13 amino acids. CDR3: CASSGTRNNEQFF. Here the CDR3 DNA reads TGTGCCAGCAGTGGGACTAGGAACAATGAGCAGTTCTTC.

In its sample, this clonotype was seen many times. V is TRBV20-1 and J is TRBJ2-3, with 8 bases matching TRBD2. The J segment lost 4 bases and the V segment lost 0 bases, leaving 9 bases of the junction unmatched. The length of the CDR3 is 16 residues. CDR1 is DFQATT and CDR2 is SNEGSKA in the germline V gene (reference sequence). The DNA of the CDR3 is TGCAGTGCTAGAGACCCAGCGGGAGCTAGGGCAGATACGCAGTATTTT. Its protein is CSARDPAGARADTQYF.

The gene calls are TRBV4-3 and TRBJ2-5; 8 nucleotides line up with TRBD1. CDR3 length: 16 amino acids. Germline trimming cut 3 bases from V and 1 base from J; bases unmatched to any gene: 7. Germline loops: CDR1 LGHNA, CDR2 YSLEER. Here the CDR3 reads CASSHAKGQAQETQYF. The CDR3 DNA follows: TGCGCCAGCAGCCACGCTAAGGGACAGGCCCAAGAGACCCAGTACTTC.

This clonotype has a handful of counts. The chain combines TRBV12-3 or TRBV12-4 with TRBJ1-5; D may be TRBD1 (6 bases). V was clipped by 3 bases and J by 3 bases, with 27 bases between them. The CDR3 spans 20 residues. The CDR3 loop is CASSFSPIKTGSWDNQPQHF. In nucleotides, the CDR3 is TGTGCCAGCAGTTTTTCCCCCATTAAAACAGGGAGCTGGGACAATCAGCCCCAGCATTTT.

This clonotype appeared many times. The chain recombines TRBV4-3 with TRBJ2-7; 8 nucleotides align to TRBD1. The germline gives CDR1 LGHNA, CDR2 YSLEER. The trim removed 1 base at V and 3 bases at J, leaving 5 bases unmatched. CDR3 length: 15 amino acids. CDR3 sequence reads: CASSQGTGIGYEQYF. The CDR3 nucleotides read TGCGCCAGCAGCCAAGGGACAGGGATTGGCTACGAGCAGTACTTC.

This clonotype was observed a handful of times. The chain links TRBV6-5 to TRBJ2-5, with D perhaps matching TRBD1 (5 bases). V was clipped by 0 bases and J by 4 bases, with 15 bases between them. Germline V gene lookup returns CDR1 MNHEY and CDR2 SVGAGI. CDR3 size: 16 residues. CDR3 amino acids: CASSYSPAGLIETQYF. The CDR3 coding sequence is TGTGCCAGCAGTTACTCACCCGCAGGGCTCATAGAGACCCAGTACTTC.

Ten or more counts support this clonotype. The chain links TRBV20-1 to TRBJ2-2; D may be TRBD1 or TRBD2 (5 bases each). Trimming stripped 3 bases from V and 5 bases from J, with 7 bases between. The CDR3 is made up of 12 amino acids. Germline V gene sequence: CDR1 DFQATT, CDR2 SNEGSKA (reference sequence). CDR3 DNA: TGCAGTGCTAGGGGGGATACCGGGGAGCTGTTTTTT. Protein product: CSARGDTGELFF.

A few counts support this clonotype. The rearrangement joins TRBV20-1 to TRBJ2-1, with D unresolved. Germline loops: CDR1 DFQATT, CDR2 SNEGSKA (reference sequence). V was shortened by 4 bases and J by 0 bases, with 13 bases between the two germline ends. This CDR3 is 15 amino acids long. CDR3 protein: CSATPIHSSYNEQFF. The CDR3 coding sequence is TGCAGTGCTACACCAATCCACTCCTCCTACAATGAGCAGTTCTTC.

The chain combines TRBV11-1 with TRBJ1-2; 7 bases agree with TRBD1. CDR1 SGHAT and CDR2 FQDESV come from the germline V gene (reference sequence). V dropped 6 bases and J dropped 0; count of bases not matched to a gene: 10. The CDR3 length is 16 residues. The CDR3 loop reads CASRQTQDRTNYGYTF. The CDR3 nucleotides are TGTGCCAGCAGACAAACCCAGGACAGGACTAACTATGGCTACACCTTC.

This clonotype was observed a handful of times. The chain carries TRBV30 and TRBJ2-2; D might be TRBD2 (6 bases). The CDR3 runs to 15 residues. Germline-derived CDR1 and CDR2 are GTSNPN and SVGIG (reference sequence). The V and J ends lost 6 bases and 7 bases respectively, with 21 bases between them. CDR3 amino acids: CACFVRRERGGELFF. For the CDR3, the DNA is TGTGCCTGTTTCGTGCGGCGGGAACGGGGCGGGGAGCTGTTTTTT.